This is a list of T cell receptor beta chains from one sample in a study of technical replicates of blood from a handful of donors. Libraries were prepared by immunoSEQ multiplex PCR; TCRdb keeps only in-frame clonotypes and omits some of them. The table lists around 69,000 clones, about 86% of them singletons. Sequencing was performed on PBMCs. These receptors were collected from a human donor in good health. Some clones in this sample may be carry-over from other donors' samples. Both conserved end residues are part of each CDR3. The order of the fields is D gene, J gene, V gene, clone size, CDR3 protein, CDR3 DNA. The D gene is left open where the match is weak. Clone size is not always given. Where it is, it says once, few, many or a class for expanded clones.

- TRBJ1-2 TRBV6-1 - CASSEEGGVGLNGYTF TGTGCCAGCAGTGAAGAGGGGGGGGTAGGGTTGAATGGCTACACCTTC
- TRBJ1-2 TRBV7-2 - CASSLGGPGYTF TGTGCCAGCAGCTTAGGGGGGCCTGGCTACACCTTC
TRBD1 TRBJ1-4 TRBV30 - CAWSVDRGSEKLFF TGTGCCTGGAGTGTTGACAGGGGAAGCGAAAAACTGTTTTTT
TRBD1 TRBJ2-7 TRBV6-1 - CASRIGGANYEQYF TGTGCCAGCAGAATAGGGGGCGCAAACTACGAGCAGTACTTC
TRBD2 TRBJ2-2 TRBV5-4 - CASSPTSGGRGTGELFF TGTGCCAGCAGCCCGACTAGCGGGGGCCGAGGGACCGGGGAGCTGTTTTTT
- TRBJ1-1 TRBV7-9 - CASSLDRGAGTEAFF TGTGCCAGCAGCTTAGACCGGGGGGCGGGCACTGAAGCTTTCTTT
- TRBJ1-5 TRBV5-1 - CASSLDIGGQPQHF TGCGCCAGCAGCTTGGATATAGGGGGACAGCCCCAGCATTTT
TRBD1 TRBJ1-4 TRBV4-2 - CASSKPGQGNEKLFF TGTGCCAGCAGCAAACCGGGACAGGGAAATGAAAAACTGTTTTTT
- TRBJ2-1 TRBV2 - CASTRGGGRTEQFF TGTGCCAGCACCCGCGGAGGGGGCAGAACTGAGCAGTTCTTC
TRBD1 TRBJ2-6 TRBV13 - CASSRGQGARGANVLTF TGTGCCAGCAGCCGGGGACAGGGGGCGCGTGGGGCCAACGTCCTGACTTTC
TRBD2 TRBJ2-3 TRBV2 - CASSDRLAGITDTQYF TGTGCCAGCAGTGATAGGCTAGCGGGGATCACAGATACGCAGTATTTT
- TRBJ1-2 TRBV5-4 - CASSLVEGARSYGYTF TGTGCCAGCAGCTTGGTAGAAGGGGCCCGCTCCTATGGCTACACCTTC
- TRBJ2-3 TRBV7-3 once CASSTAGTDTQYF TGTGCCAGCAGTACCGCCGGGACAGATACGCAGTATTTT
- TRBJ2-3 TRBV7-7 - CASSRGLSDTQYF TGTGCCAGCAGCCGGGGGTTGTCCGATACGCAGTATTTT
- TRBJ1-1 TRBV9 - CASSVGGLTEAFF TGTGCCAGCAGCGTGGGGGGGCTCACTGAAGCTTTCTTT
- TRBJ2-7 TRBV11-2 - CASSSRDTSYKQYF TGTGCCAGCAGCTCACGGGACACCTCCTACAAGCAGTACTTC
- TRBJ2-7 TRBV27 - CASSLAVSSYEQYF TGTGCCAGCAGTTTAGCGGTAAGCTCCTACGAGCAGTACTTC
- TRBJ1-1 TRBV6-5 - CASIEGKGTEAFF TGTGCCAGCATAGAGGGCAAGGGCACTGAAGCTTTCTTT
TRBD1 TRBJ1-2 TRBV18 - CASSPMEGQQNGYTF TGTGCCAGCTCTCCAATGGAGGGACAGCAGAATGGCTACACCTTC
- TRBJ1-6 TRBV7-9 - CASSLRTANSPLHF TGTGCCAGCAGCTTAAGAACAGCAAATTCACCCCTCCACTTT
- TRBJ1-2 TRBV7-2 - CASSLAQGSYGYTF TGTGCCAGCAGCTTAGCACAGGGAAGCTATGGCTACACCTTC
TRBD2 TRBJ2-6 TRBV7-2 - CASSLTSGTNVLTF TGTGCCAGCAGCTTAACTAGCGGGACCAACGTCCTGACTTTC
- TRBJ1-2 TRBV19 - CASSMEGSVWDYGYTF TGTGCCAGTAGTATGGAGGGGTCGGTCTGGGACTATGGCTACACCTTC
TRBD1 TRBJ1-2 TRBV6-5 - CASSYSGTAYGYTF TGTGCCAGCAGTTACTCGGGGACAGCCTATGGCTACACCTTC
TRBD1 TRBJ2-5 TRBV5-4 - CASSYETGVGETQYF TGTGCCAGCAGCTATGAGACAGGGGTGGGAGAGACCCAGTACTTC